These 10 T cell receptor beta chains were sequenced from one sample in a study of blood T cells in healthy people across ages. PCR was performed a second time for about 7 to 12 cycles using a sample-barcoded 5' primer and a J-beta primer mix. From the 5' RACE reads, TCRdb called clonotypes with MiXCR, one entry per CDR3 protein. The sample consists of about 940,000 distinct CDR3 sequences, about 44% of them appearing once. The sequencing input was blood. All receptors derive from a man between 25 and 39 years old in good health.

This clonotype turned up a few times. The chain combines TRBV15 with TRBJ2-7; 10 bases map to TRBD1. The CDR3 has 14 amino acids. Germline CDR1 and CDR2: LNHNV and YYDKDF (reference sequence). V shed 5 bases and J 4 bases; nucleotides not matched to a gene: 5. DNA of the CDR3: TGTGCCACCAGCCCTGACAGGGGGCGGTACGAGCAGTACTTC. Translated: CATSPDRGRYEQYF.

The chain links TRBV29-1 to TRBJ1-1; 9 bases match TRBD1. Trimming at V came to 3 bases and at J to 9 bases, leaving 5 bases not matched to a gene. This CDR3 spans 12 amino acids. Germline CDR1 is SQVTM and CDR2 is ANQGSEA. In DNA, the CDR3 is TGCAGCGTTGACGGGACAGGGCGCCAAGCTTTCTTT. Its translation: CSVDGTGRQAFF.

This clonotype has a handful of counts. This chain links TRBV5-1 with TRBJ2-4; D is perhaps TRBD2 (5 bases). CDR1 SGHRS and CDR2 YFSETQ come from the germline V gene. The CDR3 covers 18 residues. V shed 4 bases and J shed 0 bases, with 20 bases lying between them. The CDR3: CASSPGYDIFIAKNIQYF. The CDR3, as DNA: TGCGCCAGCAGCCCGGGGTACGACATATTCATAGCCAAAAACATTCAGTACTTC.

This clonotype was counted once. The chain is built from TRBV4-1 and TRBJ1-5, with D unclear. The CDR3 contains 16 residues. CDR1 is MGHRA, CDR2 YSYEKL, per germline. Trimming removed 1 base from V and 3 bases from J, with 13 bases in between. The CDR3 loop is CASSQGSAQPNQPQHF. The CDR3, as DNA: TGCGCCAGCAGCCAAGGATCGGCGCAGCCCAATCAGCCCCAGCATTTT.

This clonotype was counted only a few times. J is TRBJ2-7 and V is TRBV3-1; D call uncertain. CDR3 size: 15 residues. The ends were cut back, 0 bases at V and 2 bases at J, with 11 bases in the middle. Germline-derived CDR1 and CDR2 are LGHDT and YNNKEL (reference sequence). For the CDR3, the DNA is TGTGCCAGCAGCCAAGATGACCAGCCGACCTACGAGCAGTACTTC. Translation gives CASSQDDQPTYEQYF.

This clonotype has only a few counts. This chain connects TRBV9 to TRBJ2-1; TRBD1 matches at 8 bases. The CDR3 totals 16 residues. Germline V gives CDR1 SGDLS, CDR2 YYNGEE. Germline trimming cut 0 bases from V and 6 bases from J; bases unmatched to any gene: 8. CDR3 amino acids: CASSVAAGGALNEQFF. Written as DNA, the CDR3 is TGTGCCAGCAGCGTAGCTGCAGGGGGCGCCCTCAATGAGCAGTTCTTC.

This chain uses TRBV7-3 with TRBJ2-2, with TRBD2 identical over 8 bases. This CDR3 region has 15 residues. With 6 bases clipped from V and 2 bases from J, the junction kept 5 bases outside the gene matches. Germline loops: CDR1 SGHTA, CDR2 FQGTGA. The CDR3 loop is CASSETSVNTGELFF. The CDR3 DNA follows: TGTGCCAGCAGTGAGACTAGCGTTAACACCGGGGAGCTGTTTTTT. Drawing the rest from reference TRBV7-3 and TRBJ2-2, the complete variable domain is GAGVSQTPSNKVTEKGKYVELRCDPISGHTALYWYRQSLGQGPEFLIYFQGTGAADDSGLPNDRFFAVRPEGSVSTLKIQRTERGDSAVYLCASSETSVNTGELFFGEGSRLTVL.

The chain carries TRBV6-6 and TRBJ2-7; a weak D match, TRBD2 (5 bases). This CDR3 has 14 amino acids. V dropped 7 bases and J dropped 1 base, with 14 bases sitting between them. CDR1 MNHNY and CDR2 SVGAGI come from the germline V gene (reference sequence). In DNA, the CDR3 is TGTGCCAGCACCACGGCGGGTAGATCCTACGAGCAGTACTTC. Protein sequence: CASTTAGRSYEQYF.

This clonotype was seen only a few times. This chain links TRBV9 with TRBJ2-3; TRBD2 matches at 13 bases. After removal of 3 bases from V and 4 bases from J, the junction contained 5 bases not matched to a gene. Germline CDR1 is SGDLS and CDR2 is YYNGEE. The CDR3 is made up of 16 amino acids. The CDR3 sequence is CASSDGTSGVSDTQYF. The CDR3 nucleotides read TGTGCCAGCAGCGACGGGACTAGCGGGGTCTCAGATACGCAGTATTTT.

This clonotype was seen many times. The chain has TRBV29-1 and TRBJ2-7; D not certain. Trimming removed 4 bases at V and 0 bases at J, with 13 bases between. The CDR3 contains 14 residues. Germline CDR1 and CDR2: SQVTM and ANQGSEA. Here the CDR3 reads CSVGVGGISYEQYF. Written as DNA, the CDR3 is TGCAGCGTTGGAGTAGGCGGAATCTCCTACGAGCAGTACTTC.